The present T cell receptor (beta chain) was sequenced within a study of T cells expressing NK-cell markers (dated by TCRdb to about 2020). In the study overall: Three sorted T-cell subsets (CD3+CD56+NKG2C+, CD3+CD56+NKG2C- and CD3+CD56-NKG2C+) from seven to nine donors had their TCR beta-chain repertoires profiled. Among the eight sequenced donors, seven were HCMV-seropositive and one was HCMV-seronegative. Illumina HiSeq 2000/2500, MiSeq or NextSeq was used to sequence libraries as 2 x 150 bp reads. The eight sequenced donors were randomly selected healthy volunteers, three men and five women.

The paper as a whole reports these results and caveats: Those dominant clonotypes were again the most abundant among CD3+CD56-NKG2C+ cells in a handful of donors, at roughly 28.3-65%. It remained unclear whether the expanded NKG2C-expressing T cell clones were specific for HCMV antigens. In six donors, the dominant CD3+CD56+NKG2C+ clonotypes were found to rank among the top 10 CD8+ clonotypes and to make up 1.0-7.0% of CD8+ T cells.

Notes on this clonotype: What this receptor recognizes is not known.

For CDR1 and CDR2, the germline V gene lists MGHRA and YSYEKL. The CDR3 sequence holds 13 residues, the cysteine and phenylalanine included. The entry carries no DNA sequence. A commercial ELISA kit detecting HCMV-specific IgG in serum was used to determine HCMV serostatus. Ficoll density gradient centrifugation was used to isolate peripheral blood mononuclear cells from blood. The sample was run on an Illumina HiSeq 2000. The TCR beta cDNA libraries were made using 5'RACE template switching, a step that added both a universal primer site and unique molecular identifiers. cDNA synthesis was primed from the TCR beta constant segment, followed by two successive PCR amplification steps. Regarding the original processing steps: MIGEC was used to demultiplex reads and group the reads by UMI, and MiTCR was used to assemble and quantify clonotypes. To exclude erroneous sequences, any TCR cDNA sequence not supported by at least two reads was discarded. The tcR package was used for downstream repertoire analysis, and clonotypes were matched between fractions using CDR3 nucleotide sequence together with V segment. VDJmatch was used to annotate antigen specificity against VDJdb, with one amino acid substitution in CDR3 allowed. Through TCRdb reprocessing, the reads give one entry per CDR3 protein sequence; DNA is omitted. None of the V and J calls come from the authors' own analysis; TCRdb made them. In this sample's table one finds fewer than 200,000 distinct CDR3 sequences. The ten largest clones add up to less than 20% of the sample.

Sequenced material: blood T cells: a sorted CD56 or NKG2C T cell subset, CD4+ or CD8+ T cells, or bulk PBMC T cells (not recorded which). Recombination linked TRBV4-1 to TRBJ1-6. This clonotype was obtained from a woman between 18 and 70 years old in good health. The CDR3 sequence is CASSQDLRGPLHF.